This is a list of T cell receptor beta chains from one sample in a study of PD-L1 blockade in urothelial cancer. Using immunoSEQ multiplex PCR, the repertoire was profiled, and TCRdb retains in-frame clones only, with some absent. The table lists about 56,000 clones, 85% of them singletons, with approximately 15% in the top ten. The sample in question was PBMCs, obtained around atezolizumab (anti-PD-L1) treatment. These receptors were collected from a man between 65 and 85 years old with urothelial cancer. Each CDR3 is given with its conserved first and last residue. The D gene is left open where the match is weak. Clone size is given for some rows only: seen once, a few or many times, or a class if the clone is expanded.

TRBD1,TRBV4-1,TRBJ1-1,-,TGCGCCAGCAGCCACCCGACAGGGATTATCACTGAAGCTTTCTTT,CASSHPTGIITEAFF
-,TRBV28,TRBJ1-5,-,TGTGCCAGCAGCTTCGGGGTGAATCAGCCCCAGCATTTT,CASSFGVNQPQHF
TRBD1,TRBV7-3,TRBJ1-4,-,TGTGCCAGCAGCGTTTCCGGGACAGTAAATGAAAAACTGTTTTTT,CASSVSGTVNEKLFF
TRBD1,TRBV5-1,TRBJ1-1,-,TGCGCCAGCAGCCCTTCCCCTCCGGGACCAGGGGGAGCTTTCTTT,CASSPSPPGPGGAFF
TRBD2,TRBV11-2,TRBJ2-7,-,TGTGCCAGCAGCCCCCAAGTAGCGGGGCAGTTTTACGAGCAGTACTTC,CASSPQVAGQFYEQYF
-,TRBV28,TRBJ1-5,few,TGTGCCAGCAGTTTCAGGGGCAGGTGGTCCCAGCATTTT,CASSFRGRWSQHF
-,TRBV28,TRBJ2-7,-,TGTGCCAGCAGTCTCGCAGGGGTAATTTCCTACGAGCAGTACTTC,CASSLAGVISYEQYF
-,TRBV7-9,TRBJ2-7,-,TGTGCCAGCAGCTTAGCCCAGGGGCCCTACGAGCAGTACTTC,CASSLAQGPYEQYF
TRBD1,TRBV18,TRBJ1-5,-,TGTGCCAGCTCAGCGGGACAGGGTACACATCAGCCCCAGCATTTT,CASSAGQGTHQPQHF
TRBD1,TRBV7-8,TRBJ2-2,-,TGTGCCAGCATGGACAGGTTGTCGAACACCGGGGAGCTGTTTTTT,CASMDRLSNTGELFF
-,TRBV5-1,TRBJ2-2,-,TGCGCCAGCAGCTTGGGGTCCGGGGTCACCGGGGAGCTGTTTTTT,CASSLGSGVTGELFF
TRBD2,TRBV19,TRBJ2-1,once,TGTGCCAGTAGTCAGAGCGGGAGGTTCAATGAGCAGTTCTTC,CASSQSGRFNEQFF
TRBD2,TRBV7-9,TRBJ2-7,-,TGTGCCAGCAGCCCTTGGACGGGGGGTGTGAACGAGCAGTACTTC,CASSPWTGGVNEQYF
TRBD2,TRBV10-1,TRBJ2-3,-,TGCGCCAGCAGTGAGTTCCTGGCGGGAGTTGACACAGATACGCAGTATTTT,CASSEFLAGVDTDTQYF
TRBD1,TRBV2,TRBJ2-2,-,TGTGCCAGCAGTGGACAGGGGGAAATCGGGGAGCTGTTTTTT,CASSGQGEIGELFF
-,TRBV25-1,TRBJ2-7,-,TGTGCCAGCAGTGAATCTTACGAGCAGTACTTC,CASSESYEQYF
-,TRBV28,TRBJ2-3,once,TGTGCCAGCAGTTCTTCTAGCACAGATACGCAGTATTTT,CASSSSSTDTQYF
-,TRBV6-1,TRBJ2-5,many,TGTGCCAGCAGTGCTGTGGCGGGGTCCCAAGAGACCCAGTACTTC,CASSAVAGSQETQYF
-,TRBV5-5,TRBJ2-7,-,TGTGCCAGCAGCTCACCAGTGACGGGCGAGCAGTACTTC,CASSSPVTGEQYF
TRBD2,TRBV4-1,TRBJ2-1,-,TGCGCCAGCAGCCCGTGGACTAGCGGGAGTAACGATGAGCAGTTCTTC,CASSPWTSGSNDEQFF
-,TRBV5-4,TRBJ2-7,-,TGTGCCAGCAGCTATACTCAGGGGGGAAGCTCCTACGAGCAGTACTTC,CASSYTQGGSSYEQYF
TRBD1,TRBV19,TRBJ2-7,once,TGTGCCAGTAGTCCCGGGACAGGGGGAGCTTACGAGCAGTACTTC,CASSPGTGGAYEQYF
-,TRBV7-9,TRBJ1-4,-,TGTGCCAGCAGCGCGAGGGTAACTAATGAAAAACTGTTTTTT,CASSARVTNEKLFF
TRBD1,TRBV29-1,TRBJ2-1,medium-sized,TGCAGCGCCGGACAGGGGGACTACAATGAGCAGTTCTTC,CSAGQGDYNEQFF
-,TRBV9,TRBJ2-7,-,TGTGCCAGCAGCGTAGAGGGGGCGGGATACGACGAGCAGTACTTC,CASSVEGAGYDEQYF
-,TRBV5-4,TRBJ1-2,-,TGTGCCAGCAAACAGGGTGGTGGCTACACCTTC,CASKQGGGYTF
TRBD1,TRBV5-1,TRBJ1-4,-,TGCGCCAGCAGCTTGGTACTAAACACAGGGGGGAATGAAAAACTGTTTTTT,CASSLVLNTGGNEKLFF
-,TRBV18,TRBJ1-1,-,TGTGCCAGCTCACCACCAAAAACAGGGCTTGGAACTGAAGCTTTCTTT,CASSPPKTGLGTEAFF
TRBD2,TRBV7-6,TRBJ2-3,-,TGTGCCAGCAGCTTAACTAGCGGCTTCACAGATACGCAGTATTTT,CASSLTSGFTDTQYF
TRBD2,TRBV2,TRBJ2-1,-,TGTGCCAGCAGCGCCGGGACTAGCGCCTACAATGAGCAGTTCTTC,CASSAGTSAYNEQFF
TRBD1,TRBV23-1,TRBJ2-7,once,TGCGCCAGCAGTCAAAACGGGACAGGCGTCTACGAGCAGTACTTC,CASSQNGTGVYEQYF
-,TRBV5-4,TRBJ2-5,-,TGTGCCAGCAGCTTGACAGGACAGATAAGAGGAGAGACCCAGTACTTC,CASSLTGQIRGETQYF
TRBD1,TRBV6-1,TRBJ1-2,-,TGTGCCAGCAGTGAACCCGGACAGGGGGCCAACTATGGCTACACCTTC,CASSEPGQGANYGYTF
TRBD1,TRBV6-1,TRBJ2-7,once,TGTGCCAGCAGTACCTCAGGGGGCTGGGACGAGCAGTACTTC,CASSTSGGWDEQYF
TRBD1,TRBV6-1,TRBJ2-1,-,TGTGCCAGCAGTGAAGCGGGAGGACAGGGCTACAATGAGCAGTTCTTC,CASSEAGGQGYNEQFF
TRBD1,TRBV4-2,TRBJ2-3,-,TGTGCCAGCAGCCAACTGGGACAGGGGGACAGATACGCGTATTTT,CASSQLGQGDRYAYF
TRBD1,TRBV5-6,TRBJ1-4,-,TGTGCCAGCAGTCAGGGACAGGTGACTAATGAAAAACTGTTTTTT,CASSQGQVTNEKLFF
TRBD2,TRBV2,TRBJ2-5,-,TGTGCCAGCAGTGAAGATTTGAGACTAGCGGGGCAAGAGACCCAGTACTTC,CASSEDLRLAGQETQYF
TRBD1,TRBV11-1,TRBJ2-7,-,TGTGCCAGCAGCTTGCGGGGGACAGGGACGTACGAGCAGTACTTC,CASSLRGTGTYEQYF
TRBD2,TRBV2,TRBJ2-1,-,TGTGCCAGCAAGATGACTAGCGCCCCGGATGAGCAGTTCTTC,CASKMTSAPDEQFF
TRBD2,TRBV4-2,TRBJ2-7,-,TGTGCCAGCAGCACCCGACTAGCGGGACCTTACGAGCAGTACTTC,CASSTRLAGPYEQYF